This T cell receptor beta chain was identified during a study of immune heterogeneity within non-small cell lung tumors. Study in general: It was found that the tumors were 4 squamous cell carcinomas, around 11 non-squamous carcinomas and 1 not otherwise specified.

Bulk tumor genomic DNA was the template, and each sample received about 600 ng. Each primary tumor yielded several biopsies, collected far apart from one another at surgery. Curative surgery was performed on patients who had untreated, newly diagnosed non-small cell lung cancer. Donors comprised newly diagnosed non-small cell lung cancer patients undergoing surgery with curative intent. As regards this clonotype: No antigen is known for it.

It was a multiplex PCR that amplified TCR beta CDR3, with 32 V and 13 J primers. TCRdb reprocessed the multiplex PCR reads with MiXCR, giving one entry per CDR3 protein. Of thousands of distinct CDR3 sequences detected, 55% appear once; the ten largest clones hold about 9.9%. The CDR3 consists of 14 residues. The germline CDR1 and CDR2 sequences are DFQATT and SNEGSKA (reference sequence). The V gene end was trimmed by 5 bases and the J gene end by 0 bases; junction bases not matched to a gene: 4. General study findings and limits: Largely different high-frequency T-cell receptor beta clonotypes were found between individual patients.

The chain links TRBV20-1 to TRBJ1-1; TRBD1 aligns across 9 bases. This clonotype was sampled from a man between 60 and 70 years old with non-small cell lung cancer. Sequencing was done on a sample of lung tumor tissue. The CDR3 protein is CSALGQGMNTEAFF. The CDR3 DNA follows: TGCAGTGCTCTTGGACAGGGGATGAACACTGAAGCTTTCTTT.